The rows below give T cell receptor beta chains drawn from one sample of a study of OX40 agonist ivuxolimab in advanced cancers. Profiled with immunoSEQ multiplex PCR; TCRdb holds only in-frame clones, not every one. The table shows roughly 92,000 clones, with around nine tenths occurring only once. The sequences come from CD4+ or CD8+ T cells sorted from blood, collected in a trial of the OX40 agonist ivuxolimab. All receptors derive from an adult with an advanced solid tumor such as melanoma, head and neck, liver or kidney cancer. Both conserved end residues are trimmed from each CDR3.

v_gene	CDR3aa
TRBV11-3	ASGGNDWRVHTGELF
TRBV14	ASSAASGGANEQF
TRBV7-9	ASSLRTLSYGYT
TRBV18	ASSTDRGEQY
TRBV11-3	ASSQTHGLAGEDTQY
TRBV7-2	ASSLVAGKSYEQY
TRBV18	ASSPPADPTGELF
TRBV11-2	ASSSPPGKRGSSYNEQF
TRBV5-1	ASSSTLDYGYT
TRBV11-3	ASSLGVGGETQY
TRBV19	ASSIGAASNEQF
TRBV13	ASSRTSQETQY
TRBV11-2	ASSFTSGSANEQF
TRBV7-9	ASSVGTEQF
TRBV6-1	ASRGAGGPHTQY
TRBV5-1	ASSTGVAGANVLT
TRBV7-9	ASSPTGMNTEAF
TRBV4-2	ASSQEHMTNQPQH
TRBV30	AWGVMGTGGDEQY
TRBV6-5	ASSPGGHRSYEQY
TRBV6-1	ASSVTTWSTDTQY
TRBV5-1	ASSFDSSFGGYGYT
TRBV6-1	ASLKRGNQPQH
TRBV6-6	ASSYSRDSSNQPQH
TRBV10-1	ASSDGGSNGELF
TRBV15	ATSRGTARSYGYT
TRBV6-6	ASSYSGETQY
TRBV29-1	SGHRGQQETQY
TRBV7-3	ASSPGHTTDTQY
TRBV30	AWTSGGSSYNEQF
TRBV19	ASSSSAGRTEAF
TRBV18	ASSPRTGEETQY
TRBV28	ASSHIEGRNQPQH
TRBV4-2	ASSQQGSNTGELF
TRBV18	ASSFRTVGYEQY
TRBV30	AWSRDSGNQPQH
TRBV4-1	ASRRPEARYNEQF
TRBV23-1	ASSPIRVSNQPQH
TRBV6-1	ASSDRGNYGYT
TRBV11-1	ASSLVQTEQY
TRBV5-1	ASSPGRAGRNEQY